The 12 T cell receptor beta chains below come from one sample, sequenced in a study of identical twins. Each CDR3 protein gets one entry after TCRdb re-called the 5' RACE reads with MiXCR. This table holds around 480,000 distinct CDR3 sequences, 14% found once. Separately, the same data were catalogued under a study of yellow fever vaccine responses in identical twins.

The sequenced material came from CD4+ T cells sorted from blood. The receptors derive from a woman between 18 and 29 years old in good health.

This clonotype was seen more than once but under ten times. DNA of the CDR3: TGCGCCAGCAGCTTGGACAGGGGGCTCGTGAACACTGAAGCTTTCTTT. This gives the protein CASSLDRGLVNTEAFF. The V and J genes are TRBV5-1 and TRBJ1-1; TRBD1 agrees at 9 bases. V was clipped by 0 bases and J by 0 bases; unmatched bases: 3. CDR1 and CDR2 (germline): SGHRS, YFSETQ. The CDR3 sequence is 16 residues long. The whole variable domain, remainder taken from reference TRBV5-1 and TRBJ1-1, is KAGVTQTPRYLIKTRGQQVTLSCSPISGHRSVSWYQQTPGQGLQFLFEYFSETQRNKGNFPGRFSGRQFSNSRSEMNVSTLELGDSALYLCASSLDRGLVNTEAFFGQGTRLTVV.

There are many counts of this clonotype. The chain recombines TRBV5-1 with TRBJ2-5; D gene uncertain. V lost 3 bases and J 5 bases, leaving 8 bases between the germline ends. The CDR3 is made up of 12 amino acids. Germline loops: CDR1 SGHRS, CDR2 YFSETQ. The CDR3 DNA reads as TGCGCCAGCAGCTGGAATGGGGAGACCCAGTACTTC. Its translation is CASSWNGETQYF.

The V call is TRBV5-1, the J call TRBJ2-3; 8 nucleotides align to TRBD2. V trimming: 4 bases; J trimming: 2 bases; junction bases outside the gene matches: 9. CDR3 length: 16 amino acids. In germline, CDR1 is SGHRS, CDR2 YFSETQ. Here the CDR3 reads CASSPWTSIPTDTQYF. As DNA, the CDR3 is TGCGCCAGCAGCCCCTGGACTAGCATTCCCACAGATACGCAGTATTTT.

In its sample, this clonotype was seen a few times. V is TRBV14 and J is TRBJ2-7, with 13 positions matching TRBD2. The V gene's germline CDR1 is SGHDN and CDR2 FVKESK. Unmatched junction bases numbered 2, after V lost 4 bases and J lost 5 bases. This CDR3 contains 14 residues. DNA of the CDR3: TGTGCCAGCAGCCGGACTAGCGGGAGCAACGAGCAGTACTTC. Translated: CASSRTSGSNEQYF.

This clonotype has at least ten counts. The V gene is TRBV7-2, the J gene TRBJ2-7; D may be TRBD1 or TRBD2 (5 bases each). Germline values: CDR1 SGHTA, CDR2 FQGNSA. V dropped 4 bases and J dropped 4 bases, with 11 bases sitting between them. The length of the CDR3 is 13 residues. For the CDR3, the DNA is TGTGCCAGCAGCTCAACCGGGGCGTACGAGCAGTACTTC. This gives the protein CASSSTGAYEQYF.

The CDR3 DNA reads as TGTGCCAGCAGTTACTCGAGGCCTCCGGATGTGGACCAGTACTTC. As protein: CASSYSRPPDVDQYF. This sequence joins TRBV6-5 and TRBJ2-5; unclear D gene. Trimming shortened V by 0 bases and J by 10 bases, and 18 bases separated the two germline ends. CDR3 length: 15 residues. Germline V gene data show CDR1 as MNHEY and CDR2 as SVGAGI.

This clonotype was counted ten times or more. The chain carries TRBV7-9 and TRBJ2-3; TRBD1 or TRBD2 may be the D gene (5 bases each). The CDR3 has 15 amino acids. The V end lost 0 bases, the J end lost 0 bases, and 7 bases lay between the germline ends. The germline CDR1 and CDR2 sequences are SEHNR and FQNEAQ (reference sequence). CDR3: CASSLAGVSTDTQYF. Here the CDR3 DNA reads TGTGCCAGCAGCTTAGCGGGGGTCAGCACAGATACGCAGTATTTT.

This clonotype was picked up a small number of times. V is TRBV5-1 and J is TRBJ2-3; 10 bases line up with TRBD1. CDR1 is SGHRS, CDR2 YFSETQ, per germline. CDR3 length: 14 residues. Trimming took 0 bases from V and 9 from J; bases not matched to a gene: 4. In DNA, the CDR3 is TGCGCCAGCAGCTTGGAGGACAGGGGGTGGACGCAGTATTTT. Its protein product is CASSLEDRGWTQYF.

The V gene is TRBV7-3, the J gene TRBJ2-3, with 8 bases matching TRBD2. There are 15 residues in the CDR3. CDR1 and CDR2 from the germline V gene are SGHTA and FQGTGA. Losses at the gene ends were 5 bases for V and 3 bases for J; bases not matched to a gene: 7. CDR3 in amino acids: CASSEFGGGTDTQYF. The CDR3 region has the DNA TGTGCCAGCAGCGAGTTCGGGGGGGGTACAGATACGCAGTATTTT.

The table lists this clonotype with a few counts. The CDR3 loop is CSAYRVGTYNEQFF. CDR3 in DNA: TGCAGCGCCTACCGGGTGGGGACCTACAATGAGCAGTTCTTC. The chain employs TRBV29-1 and TRBJ2-1; D unclear. Germline CDR1 reads SQVTM; CDR2 reads ANQGSEA. The germline V and J ends were trimmed by 7 bases and 2 bases, with 15 bases remaining between them. The CDR3 is 14 amino acids.

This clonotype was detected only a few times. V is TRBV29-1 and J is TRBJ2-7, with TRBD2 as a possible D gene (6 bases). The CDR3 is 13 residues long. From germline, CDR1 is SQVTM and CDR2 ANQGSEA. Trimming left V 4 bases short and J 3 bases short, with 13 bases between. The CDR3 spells CSVGSGSGYEQYF. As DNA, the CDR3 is TGCAGCGTTGGGAGTGGTAGCGGCTACGAGCAGTACTTC.

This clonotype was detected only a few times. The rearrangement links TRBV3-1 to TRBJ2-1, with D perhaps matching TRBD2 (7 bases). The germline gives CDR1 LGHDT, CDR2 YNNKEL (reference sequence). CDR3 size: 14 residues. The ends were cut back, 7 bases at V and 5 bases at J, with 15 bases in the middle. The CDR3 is CASNGGARDNEQFF. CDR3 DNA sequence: TGTGCCAGCAATGGGGGGGCTCGTGACAATGAGCAGTTCTTC.